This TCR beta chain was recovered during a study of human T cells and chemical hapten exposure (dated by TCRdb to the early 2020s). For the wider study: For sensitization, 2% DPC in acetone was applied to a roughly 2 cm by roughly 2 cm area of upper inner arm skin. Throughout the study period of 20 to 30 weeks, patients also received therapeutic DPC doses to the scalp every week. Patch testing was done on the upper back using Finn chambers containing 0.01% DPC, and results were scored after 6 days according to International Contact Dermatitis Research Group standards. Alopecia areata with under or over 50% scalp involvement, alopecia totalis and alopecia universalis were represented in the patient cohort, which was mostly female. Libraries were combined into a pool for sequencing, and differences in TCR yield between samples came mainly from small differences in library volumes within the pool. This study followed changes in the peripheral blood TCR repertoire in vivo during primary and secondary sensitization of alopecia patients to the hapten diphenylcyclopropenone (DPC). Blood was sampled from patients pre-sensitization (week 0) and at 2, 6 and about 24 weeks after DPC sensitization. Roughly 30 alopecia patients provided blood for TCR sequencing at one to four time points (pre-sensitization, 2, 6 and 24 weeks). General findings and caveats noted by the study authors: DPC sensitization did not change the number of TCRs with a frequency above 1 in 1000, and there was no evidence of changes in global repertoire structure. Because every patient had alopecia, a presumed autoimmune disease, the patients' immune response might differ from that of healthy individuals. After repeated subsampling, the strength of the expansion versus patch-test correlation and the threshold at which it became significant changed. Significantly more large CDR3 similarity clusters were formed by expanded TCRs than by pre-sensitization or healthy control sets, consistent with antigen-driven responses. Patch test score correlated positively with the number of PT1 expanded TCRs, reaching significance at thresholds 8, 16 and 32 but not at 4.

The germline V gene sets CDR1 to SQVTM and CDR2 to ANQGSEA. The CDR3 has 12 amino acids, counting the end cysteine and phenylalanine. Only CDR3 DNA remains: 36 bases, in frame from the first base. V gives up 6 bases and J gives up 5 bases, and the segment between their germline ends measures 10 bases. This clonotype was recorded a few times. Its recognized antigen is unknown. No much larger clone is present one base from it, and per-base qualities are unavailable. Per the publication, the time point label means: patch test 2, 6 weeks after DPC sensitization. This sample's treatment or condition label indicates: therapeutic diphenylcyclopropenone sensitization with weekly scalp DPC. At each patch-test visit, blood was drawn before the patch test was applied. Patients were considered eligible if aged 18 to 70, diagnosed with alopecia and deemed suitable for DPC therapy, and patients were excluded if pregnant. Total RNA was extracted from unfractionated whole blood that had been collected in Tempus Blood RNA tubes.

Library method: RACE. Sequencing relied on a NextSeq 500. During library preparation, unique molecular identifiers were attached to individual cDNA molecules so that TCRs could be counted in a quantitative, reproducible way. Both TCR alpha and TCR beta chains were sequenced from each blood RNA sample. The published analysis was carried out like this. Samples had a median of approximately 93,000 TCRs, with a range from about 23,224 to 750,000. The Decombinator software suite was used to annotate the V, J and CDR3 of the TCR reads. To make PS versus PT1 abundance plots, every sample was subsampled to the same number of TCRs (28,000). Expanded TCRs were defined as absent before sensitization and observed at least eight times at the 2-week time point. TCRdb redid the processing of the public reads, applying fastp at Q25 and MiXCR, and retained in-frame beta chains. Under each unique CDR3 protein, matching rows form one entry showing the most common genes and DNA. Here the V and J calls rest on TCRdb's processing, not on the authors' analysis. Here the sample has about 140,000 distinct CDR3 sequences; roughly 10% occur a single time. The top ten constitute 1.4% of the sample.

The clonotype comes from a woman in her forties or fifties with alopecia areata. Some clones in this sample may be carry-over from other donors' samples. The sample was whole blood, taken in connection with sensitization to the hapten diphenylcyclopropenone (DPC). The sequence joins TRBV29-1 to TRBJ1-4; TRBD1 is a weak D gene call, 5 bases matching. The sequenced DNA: TGCAGCGTCCGGGACGCGAATGAAAAACTGTTTTTT. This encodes CSVRDANEKLFF.